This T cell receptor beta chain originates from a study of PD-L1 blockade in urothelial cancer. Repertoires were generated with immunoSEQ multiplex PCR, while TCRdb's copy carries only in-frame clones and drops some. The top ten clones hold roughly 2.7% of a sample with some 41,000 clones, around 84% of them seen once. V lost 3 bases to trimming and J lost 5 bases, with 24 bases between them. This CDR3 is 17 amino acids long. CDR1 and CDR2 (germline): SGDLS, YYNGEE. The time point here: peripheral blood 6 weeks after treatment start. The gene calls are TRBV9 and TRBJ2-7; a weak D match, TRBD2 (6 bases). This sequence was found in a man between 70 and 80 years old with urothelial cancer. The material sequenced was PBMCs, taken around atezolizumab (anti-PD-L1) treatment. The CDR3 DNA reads TGTGCCAGCAGCGCCAGCCTCCTGGGACCGGGGGAGCACGAGCAGTACTTC. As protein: CASSASLLGPGEHEQYF.